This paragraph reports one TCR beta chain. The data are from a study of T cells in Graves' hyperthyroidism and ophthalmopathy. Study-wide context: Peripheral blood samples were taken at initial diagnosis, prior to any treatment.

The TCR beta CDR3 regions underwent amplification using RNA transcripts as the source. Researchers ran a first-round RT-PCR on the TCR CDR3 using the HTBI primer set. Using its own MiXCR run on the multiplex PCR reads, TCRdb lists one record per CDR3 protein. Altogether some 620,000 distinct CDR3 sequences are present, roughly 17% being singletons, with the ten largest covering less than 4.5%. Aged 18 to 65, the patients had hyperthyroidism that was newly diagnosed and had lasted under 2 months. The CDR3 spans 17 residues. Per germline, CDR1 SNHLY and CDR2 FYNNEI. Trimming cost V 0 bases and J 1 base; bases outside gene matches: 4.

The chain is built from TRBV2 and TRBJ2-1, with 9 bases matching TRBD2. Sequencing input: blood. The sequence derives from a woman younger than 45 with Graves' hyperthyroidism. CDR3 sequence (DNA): TGTGCCAGCAGTGAAGCGCTTAGCGGGAGATCCTACAATGAGCAGTTCTTC. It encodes CASSEALSGRSYNEQFF.